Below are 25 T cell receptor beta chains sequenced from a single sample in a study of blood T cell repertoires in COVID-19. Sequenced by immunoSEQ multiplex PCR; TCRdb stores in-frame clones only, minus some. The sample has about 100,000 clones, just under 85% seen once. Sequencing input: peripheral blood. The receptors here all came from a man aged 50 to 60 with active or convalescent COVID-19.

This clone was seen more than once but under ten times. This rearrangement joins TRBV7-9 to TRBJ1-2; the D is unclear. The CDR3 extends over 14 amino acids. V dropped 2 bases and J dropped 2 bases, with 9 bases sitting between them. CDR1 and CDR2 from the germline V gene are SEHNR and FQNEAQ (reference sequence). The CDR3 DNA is TGTGCCAGCAGCTTATTGACAACCAACTATGGCTACACCTTC. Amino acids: CASSLLTTNYGYTF.

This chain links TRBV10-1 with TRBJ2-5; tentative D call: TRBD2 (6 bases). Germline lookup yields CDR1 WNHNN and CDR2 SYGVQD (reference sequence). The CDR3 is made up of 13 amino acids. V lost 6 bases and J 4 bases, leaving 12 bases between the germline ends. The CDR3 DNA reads TGCGCCAGCAGCCCGGGACTGCTAGAGACCCAGTACTTC. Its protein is CASSPGLLETQYF.

The CDR3 protein is CASSRDRDSEQYF. The CDR3 coding sequence is TGTGCCAGCTCCCGGGACAGGGATTCCGAGCAGTACTTC. V and J are TRBV18 and TRBJ2-7; 9 nucleotides match TRBD1. Trimming at V came to 6 bases and at J to 6 bases, leaving 6 bases not matched to a gene. Germline assignment: CDR1 KGHSH and CDR2 LQKENI. This CDR3 region has 13 residues.

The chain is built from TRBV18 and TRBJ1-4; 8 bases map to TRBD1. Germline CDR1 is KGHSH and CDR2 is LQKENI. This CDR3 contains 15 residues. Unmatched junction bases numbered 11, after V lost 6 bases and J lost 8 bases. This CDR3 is CASSRGTGDWEKLFF. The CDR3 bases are TGTGCCAGCTCCCGCGGGACAGGAGATTGGGAAAAACTGTTTTTT.

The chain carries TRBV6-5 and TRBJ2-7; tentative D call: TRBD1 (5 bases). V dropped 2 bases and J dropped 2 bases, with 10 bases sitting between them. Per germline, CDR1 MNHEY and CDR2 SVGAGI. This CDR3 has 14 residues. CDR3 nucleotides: TGTGCCAGCAGTTACGGACATACAGCCTACGAGCAGTACTTC. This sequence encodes CASSYGHTAYEQYF.

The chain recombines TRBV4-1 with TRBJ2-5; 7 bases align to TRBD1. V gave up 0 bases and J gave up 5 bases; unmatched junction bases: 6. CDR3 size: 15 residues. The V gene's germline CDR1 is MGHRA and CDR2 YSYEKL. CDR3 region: CASSQDIGGLETQYF. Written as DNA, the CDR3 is TGCGCCAGCAGCCAAGATATAGGGGGCTTGGAGACCCAGTACTTC.

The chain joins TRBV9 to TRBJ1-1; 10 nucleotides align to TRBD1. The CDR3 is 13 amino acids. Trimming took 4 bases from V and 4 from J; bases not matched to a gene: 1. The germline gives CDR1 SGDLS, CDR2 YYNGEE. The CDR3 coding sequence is TGTGCCAGCAGCCGGACAGGGGGCACTGAAGCTTTCTTT. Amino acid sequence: CASSRTGGTEAFF.

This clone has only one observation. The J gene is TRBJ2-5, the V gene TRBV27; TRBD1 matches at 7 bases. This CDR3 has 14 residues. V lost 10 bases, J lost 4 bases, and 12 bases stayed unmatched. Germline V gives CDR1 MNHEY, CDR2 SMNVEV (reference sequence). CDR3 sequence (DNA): TGTGCCACATCGAGACCAGGGGGTATAGAGACCCAGTACTTC. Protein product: CATSRPGGIETQYF.

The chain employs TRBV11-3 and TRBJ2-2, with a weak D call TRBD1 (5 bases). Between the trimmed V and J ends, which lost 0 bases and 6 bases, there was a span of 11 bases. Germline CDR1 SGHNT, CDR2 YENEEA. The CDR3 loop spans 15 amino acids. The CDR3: CASSLDGAYAGELFF. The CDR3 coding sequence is TGTGCCAGCAGCTTAGATGGGGCCTACGCCGGGGAGCTGTTTTTT.

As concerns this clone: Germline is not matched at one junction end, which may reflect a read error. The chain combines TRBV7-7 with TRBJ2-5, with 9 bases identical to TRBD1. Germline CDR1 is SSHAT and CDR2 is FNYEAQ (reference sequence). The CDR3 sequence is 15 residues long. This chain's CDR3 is CASSLGGTGQETQYF. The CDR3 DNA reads TGTGCTAGCAGCTTAGGTGGGACAGGGCAAGAGACCCAGTACTTC.

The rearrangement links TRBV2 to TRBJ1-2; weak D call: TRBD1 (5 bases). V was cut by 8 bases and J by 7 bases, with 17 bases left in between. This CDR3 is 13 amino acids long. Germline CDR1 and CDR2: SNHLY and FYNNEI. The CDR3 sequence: CASSAGPYFGYTF. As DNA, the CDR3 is TGTGCCAGCTCGGCAGGGCCCTACTTTGGCTACACCTTC.

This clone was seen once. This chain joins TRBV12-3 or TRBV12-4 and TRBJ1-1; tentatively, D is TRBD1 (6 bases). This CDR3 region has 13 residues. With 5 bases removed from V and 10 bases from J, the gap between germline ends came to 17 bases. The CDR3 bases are TGTGCCAGCAGTGAACAGGGAGGGATAGGAGCTTTCTTT. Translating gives CASSEQGGIGAFF.

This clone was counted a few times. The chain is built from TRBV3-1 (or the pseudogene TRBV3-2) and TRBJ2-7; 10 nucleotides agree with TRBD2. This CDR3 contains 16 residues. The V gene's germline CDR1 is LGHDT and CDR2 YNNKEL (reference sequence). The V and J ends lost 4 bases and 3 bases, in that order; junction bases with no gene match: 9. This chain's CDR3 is CASSRTGTSAFYEQYF. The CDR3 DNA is TGTGCCAGCAGCCGAACCGGGACTAGCGCTTTCTACGAGCAGTACTTC.

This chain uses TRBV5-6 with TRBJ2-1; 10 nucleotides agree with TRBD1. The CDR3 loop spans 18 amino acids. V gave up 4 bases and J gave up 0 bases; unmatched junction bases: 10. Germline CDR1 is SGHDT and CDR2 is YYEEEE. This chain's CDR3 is CASSRDRGRPSSYNEQFF. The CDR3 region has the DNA TGTGCCAGCAGCCGGGACAGGGGACGCCCGAGCTCCTACAATGAGCAGTTCTTC.

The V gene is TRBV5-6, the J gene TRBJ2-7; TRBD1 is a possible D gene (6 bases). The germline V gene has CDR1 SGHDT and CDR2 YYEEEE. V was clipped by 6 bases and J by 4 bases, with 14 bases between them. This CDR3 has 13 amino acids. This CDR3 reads CASNEQGPYEQYF. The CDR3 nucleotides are TGTGCCAGCAATGAACAGGGCCCATACGAGCAGTACTTC.

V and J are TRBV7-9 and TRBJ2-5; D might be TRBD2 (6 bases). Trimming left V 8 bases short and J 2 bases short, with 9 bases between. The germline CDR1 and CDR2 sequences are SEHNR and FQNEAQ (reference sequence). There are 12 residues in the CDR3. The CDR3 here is CASREQQETQYF. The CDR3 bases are TGTGCCAGCCGGGAGCAACAAGAGACCCAGTACTTC.

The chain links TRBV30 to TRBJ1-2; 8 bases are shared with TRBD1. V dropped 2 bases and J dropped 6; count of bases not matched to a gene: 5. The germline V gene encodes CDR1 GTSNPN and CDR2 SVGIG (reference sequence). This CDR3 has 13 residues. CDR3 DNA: TGTGCCTGGAGTCGACAGGGGCTCGATGGCTACACCTTC. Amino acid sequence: CAWSRQGLDGYTF. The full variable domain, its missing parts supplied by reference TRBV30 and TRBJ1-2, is SQTIHQWPATLVQPVGSPLSLECTVEGTSNPNLYWYRQAAGRGLQLLFYSVGIGQISSEVPQNLSASRPQDRQFILSSKKLLLSDSGFYLCAWSRQGLDGYTFGSGTRLTVV.

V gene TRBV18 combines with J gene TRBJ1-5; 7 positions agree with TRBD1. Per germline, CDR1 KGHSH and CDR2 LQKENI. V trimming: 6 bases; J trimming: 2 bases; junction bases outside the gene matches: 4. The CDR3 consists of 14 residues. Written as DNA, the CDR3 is TGTGCCAGCTCCCCTACAGGGGGCAATCAGCCCCAGCATTTT. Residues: CASSPTGGNQPQHF. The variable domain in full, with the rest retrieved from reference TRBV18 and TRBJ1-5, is NAGVMQNPRHLVRRRGQEARLRCSPMKGHSHVYWYRQLPEEGLKFMVYLQKENIIDESGMPKERFSAEFPKEGPSILRIQQVVRGDSAAYFCASSPTGGNQPQHFGDGTRLSIL.

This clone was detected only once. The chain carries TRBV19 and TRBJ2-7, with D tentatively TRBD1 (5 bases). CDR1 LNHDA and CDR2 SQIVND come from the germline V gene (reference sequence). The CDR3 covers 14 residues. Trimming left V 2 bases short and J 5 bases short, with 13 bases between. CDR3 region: CASSIRQGVDEQYF. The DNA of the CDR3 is TGTGCCAGTAGTATACGGCAGGGTGTAGACGAGCAGTACTTC.

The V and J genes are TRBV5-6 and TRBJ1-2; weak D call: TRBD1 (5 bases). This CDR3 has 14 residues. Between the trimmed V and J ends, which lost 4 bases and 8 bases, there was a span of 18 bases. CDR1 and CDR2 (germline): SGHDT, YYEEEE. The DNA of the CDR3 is TGTGCCAGCAGCAGGTCCGATGTATGGGGCGGCTACACCTTC. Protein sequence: CASSRSDVWGGYTF.

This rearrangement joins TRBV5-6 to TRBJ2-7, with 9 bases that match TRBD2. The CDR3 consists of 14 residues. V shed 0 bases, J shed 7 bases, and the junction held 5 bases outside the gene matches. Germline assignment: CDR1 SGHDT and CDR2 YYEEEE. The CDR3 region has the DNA TGTGCCAGCAGCTTGGTAGCGGGAGACGGAGAGCAGTACTTC. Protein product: CASSLVAGDGEQYF.

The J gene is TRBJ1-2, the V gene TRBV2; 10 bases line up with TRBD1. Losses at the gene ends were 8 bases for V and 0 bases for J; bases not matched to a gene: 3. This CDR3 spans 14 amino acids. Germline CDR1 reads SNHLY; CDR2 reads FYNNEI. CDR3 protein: CASGTGATNYGYTF. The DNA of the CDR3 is TGTGCCAGCGGGACAGGGGCGACTAACTATGGCTACACCTTC.

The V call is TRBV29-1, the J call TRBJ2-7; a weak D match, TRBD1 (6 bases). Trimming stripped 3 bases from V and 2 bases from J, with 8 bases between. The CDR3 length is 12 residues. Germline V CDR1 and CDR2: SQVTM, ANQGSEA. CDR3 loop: CSVESGAYEQYF. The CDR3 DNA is TGCAGCGTTGAGTCAGGGGCCTACGAGCAGTACTTC.

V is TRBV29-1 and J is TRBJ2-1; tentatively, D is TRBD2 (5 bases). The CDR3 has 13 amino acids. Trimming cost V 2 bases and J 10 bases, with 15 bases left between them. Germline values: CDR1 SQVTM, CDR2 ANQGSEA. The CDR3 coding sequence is TGCAGCGTTGAACGTCGCGAGGGATACGAGCAGTTCTTC. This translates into CSVERREGYEQFF.

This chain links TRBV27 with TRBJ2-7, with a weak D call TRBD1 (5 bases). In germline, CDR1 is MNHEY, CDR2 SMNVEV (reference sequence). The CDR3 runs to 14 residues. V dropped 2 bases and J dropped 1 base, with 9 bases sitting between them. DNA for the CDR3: TGTGCCAGCAGTTTAATGGGGCCTTCCTACGAGCAGTACTTC. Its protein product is CASSLMGPSYEQYF.